The rows below give T cell receptor beta chains drawn from one sample of a study of cytomegalovirus exposure and HLA in healthy donors. Data came from immunoSEQ multiplex PCR; TCRdb stores just in-frame clones and leaves some out. The table lists 150,000 or so clones, 77% of them singletons, with roughly 3.9% in the top ten. The sequenced sample was PBMCs. Source of these receptors: a male donor in good health and CMV-seropositive. CDR3s include the opening cysteine and the closing phenylalanine or tryptophan. The order of the fields is J gene, V gene, D gene, clone size, CDR3 protein, CDR3 DNA. The D gene is left open where the match is weak. Some rows mark clone size as missing; the rest say once, few, many or name a class of expanded clone.

>TRBJ1-4|TRBV19|.|.
CASSTGEKLFF
TGTGCCAGTAGTACAGGCGAAAAACTGTTTTTT
>TRBJ1-6|TRBV4-1|.|.
CASSQDRPDRGSPLHF
TGCGCCAGCAGCCAAGATCGTCCGGATAGAGGTTCACCCCTCCACTTT
>TRBJ1-2|TRBV6-5|TRBD1|once
CASSRDRVNYGYTF
TGTGCCAGCAGTCGGGACAGGGTTAACTATGGCTACACCTTC
>TRBJ2-5|TRBV29-1|TRBD2|few
CSDTLAGFGTQYF
TGCAGCGACACACTAGCGGGGTTCGGGACCCAGTACTTC
>TRBJ1-5|TRBV2|.|.
CASSDQGYQPQHF
TGTGCCAGCAGTGATCAGGGGTATCAGCCCCAGCATTTT
>TRBJ2-3|TRBV7-3|.|few
CASSLGGTDTQYF
TGTGCCAGCAGCTTGGGGGGTACAGATACGCAGTATTTT
>TRBJ1-6|TRBV5-8|.|.
CASSLLQPNSPLHF
TGTGCCAGCAGCTTGTTACAGCCAAATTCACCCCTCCACTTT
>TRBJ2-3|TRBV5-1|.|.
CASSWDAQGDTQYF
TGCGCCAGCAGCTGGGACGCCCAGGGGGATACGCAGTATTTT
>TRBJ1-2|TRBV28|TRBD1|.
CASSFGTGRNYGYTF
TGTGCCAGCAGTTTCGGGACAGGGAGGAACTATGGCTACACCTTC
>TRBJ2-7|TRBV7-9|.|.
CSSSLGAGLSSYEQYF
TGTTCCAGCAGCTTAGGGGCAGGGTTAAGCTCCTACGAGCAGTACTTC
>TRBJ2-5|TRBV21-1|.|.
CASSTSQTLLRLAGNLSKETQYF
TGTGCCAGCAGCACCAGCCAAACCCTCTTAAGACTAGCGGGAAACTTATCAAAAGAGACCCAGTACTTC
>TRBJ2-3|TRBV19|.|.
CASSYRFATDTQYF
TGTGCCAGTAGCTACAGGTTCGCCACAGATACGCAGTATTTT
>TRBJ2-7|TRBV28|TRBD2|.
CASSRLAGGSYEQYF
TGTGCCAGCAGTCGACTAGCGGGGGGATCCTACGAGCAGTACTTC
>TRBJ1-5|TRBV7-2|TRBD1|.
CASSLPARTGYRMPLHF
TGTGCCAGCAGCCTACCAGCGAGGACAGGGTATCGAATGCCATTGCATTTT
>TRBJ1-2|TRBV29-1|.|once
CSVVTGKDYGYTF
TGCAGCGTTGTCACAGGGAAGGACTATGGCTACACCTTC
>TRBJ2-6|TRBV5-1|.|.
CASQGQPTSGANGLTF
TGCGCCAGCCAAGGACAGCCTACCTCTGGGGCCAACGGCCTGACTTTC
>TRBJ1-1|TRBV28|.|.
CASSSTGMNTEAFF
TGTGCCAGCAGTTCCACAGGGATGAACACTGAAGCTTTCTTT
>TRBJ2-2|TRBV30|TRBD1|.
CAWNRGTGELFF
TGTGCCTGGAACAGGGGCACCGGGGAGCTGTTTTTT
>TRBJ2-1|TRBV6-1|TRBD1|.
CASSEGQGGYNEQFF
TGTGCCAGCAGTGAGGGACAGGGAGGCTACAATGAGCAGTTCTTC
>TRBJ2-7|TRBV5-1|.|.
CASFFKEKTAYEQYF
TGCGCCAGCTTCTTCAAGGAGAAGACGGCATACGAGCAGTACTTC
>TRBJ2-7|TRBV7-6|TRBD2|.
CASSLAAGGPPYEQYF
TGTGCCAGCAGCTTAGCAGCGGGAGGGCCCCCCTACGAGCAGTACTTC
>TRBJ1-1|TRBV10-2|.|.
CASSESPGQILNTEAFF
TGCGCCAGCAGTGAGTCGCCGGGACAAATTTTGAACACTGAAGCTTTCTTT
>TRBJ1-2|TRBV6-1|TRBD1|.
CASSAGTGFGYTF
TGTGCCAGCAGTGCGGGGACAGGGTTCGGCTACACCTTC
>TRBJ2-1|TRBV9|TRBD2|.
CASSVGLAGTSLYNEQFF
TGTGCCAGCAGCGTAGGACTAGCGGGCACCTCCCTCTACAATGAGCAGTTCTTC
>TRBJ2-3|TRBV6-5|TRBD2|.
CASSLSGGAIDTQYF
TGTGCCAGCAGTTTAAGCGGGGGGGCTATAGATACGCAGTATTTT
>TRBJ2-1|TRBV5-1|TRBD2|few
CASSLVPSGGYNEQFF
TGCGCCAGCAGCTTGGTGCCTAGCGGGGGTTACAATGAGCAGTTCTTC
>TRBJ1-5|TRBV2|TRBD1|.
CAIGTVTGQPQHF
TGTGCCATCGGGACAGTCACGGGTCAGCCCCAGCATTTT
>TRBJ2-7|TRBV6-5|TRBD1|.
CASSLTGTGTYEQYF
TGTGCCAGCAGTTTAACCGGGACAGGTACCTACGAGCAGTACTTC
>TRBJ2-7|TRBV7-9|.|many
CASSYREFYEQYF
TGTGCCAGCAGTTACAGGGAGTTCTACGAGCAGTACTTC
>TRBJ1-2|TRBV5-1|TRBD1|once
CASRQGDSQYYGYTF
TGCGCCAGCAGACAGGGGGACAGCCAATACTATGGCTACACCTTC
>TRBJ2-7|TRBV7-3|.|once
CASSSGGSYEQYF
TGTGCCAGCAGCTCAGGAGGCAGCTACGAGCAGTACTTC
>TRBJ2-7|TRBV29-1|TRBD1|once
CSVLGQGDYEQYF
TGCAGCGTTTTGGGACAGGGAGACTACGAGCAGTACTTC
>TRBJ1-1|TRBV10-3|.|.
CAISHPTGDGGAFF
TGTGCCATCAGTCACCCGACCGGAGACGGTGGGGCTTTCTTT
>TRBJ1-5|TRBV19|.|.
CASKSGVGNQPQHF
TGTGCCAGTAAATCAGGGGTTGGGAATCAGCCCCAGCATTTT
>TRBJ2-7|TRBV27|.|.
CASSRRGRLVGEQYF
TGTGCCAGCAGCCGGAGGGGTAGGTTGGTGGGCGAGCAGTACTTC
>TRBJ2-7|TRBV19|TRBD1|.
CASSTWTGEGEQYF
TGTGCCAGTAGTACATGGACAGGGGAAGGGGAGCAGTACTTC
>TRBJ2-7|TRBV25-1|TRBD1|.
CASRSDRVLTYEQYF
TGTGCCAGCAGGTCGGACAGGGTCTTGACCTACGAGCAGTACTTC
>TRBJ1-2|TRBV30|TRBD1|few
CASKGTGGNYGYTF
TGTGCCTCCAAGGGGACAGGGGGCAACTATGGCTACACCTTC
>TRBJ2-5|TRBV4-2|.|.
CASSQEARAPETQYF
TGTGCCAGCAGCCAAGAGGCCAGGGCCCCAGAGACCCAGTACTTC
>TRBJ2-7|TRBV11-2|.|.
CASSLEGQLHEQYF
TGTGCCAGCAGCTTAGAAGGACAGCTCCACGAGCAGTACTTC
>TRBJ2-3|TRBV7-3|.|.
CASSLTSGSDTQYF
TGTGCCAGCAGCTTAACATCAGGGTCGGATACGCAGTATTTT
>TRBJ2-3|TRBV29-1|.|.
CSGDTRGNTQYF
TGCAGCGGGGACACCCGGGGTAATACGCAGTATTTT
>TRBJ1-5|TRBV11-2|.|.
CASSLDQDQPQHF
TGTGCCAGCAGCTTAGATCAGGATCAGCCCCAGCATTTT
>TRBJ1-4|TRBV2|TRBD1|.
CASSVRGLGKLFF
TGTGCCAGCAGTGTCAGGGGGCTAGGAAAACTGTTTTTT
>TRBJ2-7|TRBV19|TRBD1|.
CASSPNDRVYLYEQYF
TGTGCCAGTAGTCCGAACGACAGGGTTTATCTCTACGAGCAGTACTTC
>TRBJ2-1|TRBV2|TRBD2|few
CASSVQRLAANEQFF
TGTGCCAGCAGCGTGCAACGACTAGCTGCCAATGAGCAGTTCTTC
>TRBJ2-2|TRBV5-1|.|few
CASSLAADNTGELFF
TGCGCCAGCAGCTTGGCTGCAGATAACACCGGGGAGCTGTTTTTT
>TRBJ2-2|TRBV27|.|.
CASSLSTGIFGELFF
TGTGCCAGCAGTTTATCTACGGGAATTTTCGGGGAGCTGTTTTTT
>TRBJ1-5|TRBV28|.|few
CASITGGVNQPQHF
TGTGCCAGCATTACGGGGGGGGTCAATCAGCCCCAGCATTTT